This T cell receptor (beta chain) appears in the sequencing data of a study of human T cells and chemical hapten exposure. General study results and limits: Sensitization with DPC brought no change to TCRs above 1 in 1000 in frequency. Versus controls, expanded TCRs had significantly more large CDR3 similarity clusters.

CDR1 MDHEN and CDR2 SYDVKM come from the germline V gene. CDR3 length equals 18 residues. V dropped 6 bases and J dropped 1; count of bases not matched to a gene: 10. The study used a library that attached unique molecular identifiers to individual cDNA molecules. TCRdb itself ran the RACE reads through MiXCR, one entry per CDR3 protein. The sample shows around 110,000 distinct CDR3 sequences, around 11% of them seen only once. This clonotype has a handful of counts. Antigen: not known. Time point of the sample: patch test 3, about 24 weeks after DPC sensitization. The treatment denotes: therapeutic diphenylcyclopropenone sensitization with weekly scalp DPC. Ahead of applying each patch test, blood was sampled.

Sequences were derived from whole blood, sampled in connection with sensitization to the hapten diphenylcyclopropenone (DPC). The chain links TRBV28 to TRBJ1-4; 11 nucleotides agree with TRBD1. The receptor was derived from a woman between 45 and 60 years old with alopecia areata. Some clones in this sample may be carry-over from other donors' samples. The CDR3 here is CASSFWTGGVETNEKLFF. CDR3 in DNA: TGTGCCAGCAGCTTCTGGACAGGGGGCGTCGAAACTAATGAAAAACTGTTTTTT.